Following are 5 T cell receptor beta chains from one sample sequenced in a study of control samples from healthy donors and cancer patients. Sequencing was performed with immunoSEQ multiplex PCR; in TCRdb, only in-frame clones are kept and a portion is missing. Of over 100,000 clones listed, roughly 88% are singletons. What was sequenced was blood. The receptors were sampled from a man aged 35 to 55 in good health.

This clone is a singleton in its sample. For the CDR3, the DNA is TGTGCCAGCAGCTCCGGACTAGCGGGGGATCAAGAGACCCAGTACTTC. Translating gives CASSSGLAGDQETQYF. V is TRBV7-2 and J is TRBJ2-5; the match to TRBD2 covers 13 bases. Germline V lookup: CDR1 SGHTA, CDR2 FQGNSA. J was trimmed by 2 bases and V by 4 bases; bases with no gene match: 4. There are 16 residues in the CDR3.

The V gene is TRBV7-2, the J gene TRBJ1-4; 8 bases are a match to TRBD1. The CDR3 is made up of 16 amino acids. CDR1 SGHTA and CDR2 FQGNSA come from the germline V gene. J gave up 3 bases and V 5 bases, and 8 bases lay outside the gene matches. This CDR3 reads CASSPGGGTANEKLFF. CDR3 nucleotide sequence: TGTGCCAGCAGCCCAGGGGGCGGGACAGCTAATGAAAAACTGTTTTTT.

This sequence joins TRBV5-1 and TRBJ2-5; D gene uncertain. The V gene lost 4 bases and the J gene lost 2 bases, with 15 bases spanning the gap. CDR1 and CDR2 from the germline V gene are SGHRS and YFSETQ. The CDR3 extends over 15 amino acids. CDR3 sequence: CASSPLFGKQETQYF. In DNA form, the CDR3 reads TGCGCCAGCAGCCCCCTCTTTGGGAAACAAGAGACCCAGTACTTC.

V gene TRBV7-9 combines with J gene TRBJ2-2, with D tentatively TRBD1 (6 bases). The V gene's germline CDR1 is SEHNR and CDR2 FQNEAQ (reference sequence). The CDR3 contains 16 residues. V lost 2 bases, J lost 2 bases, and 12 bases lay in between. The CDR3 DNA sequence: TGTGCCAGCAGCTTAACCGGGACAATAAACACCGGGGAGCTGTTTTTT. Protein product: CASSLTGTINTGELFF.

V is TRBV6-2 or TRBV6-3 and J is TRBJ1-5; perhaps TRBD1 as D (5 bases). Per germline, CDR1 MNHEY and CDR2 SVGEGT. The CDR3 is made up of 15 amino acids. Trimming took 6 bases from V and 2 from J, leaving 14 bases between them. The CDR3 protein is CASSLERGGNQPQHF. The CDR3 nucleotides read TGTGCCAGCAGCCTAGAAAGAGGGGGCAATCAGCCCCAGCATTTT.